Shown below are 12 T cell receptor beta chains from a single sample sequenced in a study of blood T cell repertoires in COVID-19. Assay used: immunoSEQ multiplex PCR; TCRdb lists only in-frame clones, some missing. The sample gives just over 95,000 clones, about 80% of which show up once; around a sixth is in the top ten. The sample consisted of peripheral blood. The receptors stem from an elderly man with acute or convalescent COVID-19.

V usage is TRBV20-1 and J usage is TRBJ2-2; D ambiguous. The CDR3 is 14 amino acids. The ends were cut back, 3 bases at V and 3 bases at J, with 11 bases in the middle. CDR1 DFQATT and CDR2 SNEGSKA come from the germline V gene (reference sequence). DNA for the CDR3: TGCAGTGCTAGTACGTGGTCGGACACCGGGGAGCTGTTTTTT. Protein sequence: CSASTWSDTGELFF.

V usage is TRBV3-1 (or the pseudogene TRBV3-2) and J usage is TRBJ1-1; D is uncertain. V lost 4 bases, J lost 1 base, and 19 bases lay in between. The CDR3 runs to 17 residues. The V gene's germline CDR1 is LGHDT and CDR2 YNNKEL (reference sequence). CDR3 in DNA: TGTGCCAGCAGCCCCCACCTTGATAGACATAAGAACACTGAAGCTTTCTTT. Protein sequence: CASSPHLDRHKNTEAFF.

The chain uses TRBV7-2 and TRBJ2-5; TRBD2 matches at 8 bases. The CDR3 covers 13 residues. Germline CDR1 and CDR2: SGHTA and FQGNSA. Germline trimming cut 1 base from V and 7 bases from J; bases unmatched to any gene: 2. The CDR3 bases are TGTGCCAGCAGCTTAGACAGCGGGGGGACCCAGTACTTC. Translated: CASSLDSGGTQYF.

This chain uses TRBV20-1 with TRBJ1-1; a weak D match, TRBD1 (6 bases). Germline CDR1 and CDR2: DFQATT and SNEGSKA (reference sequence). Trimming removed 5 bases from V and 7 bases from J, with 11 bases in between. This CDR3 comprises 11 residues. CDR3 region: CSARDKFEAFF. CDR3 coding DNA: TGCAGTGCTCGGGACAAGTTTGAAGCTTTCTTT.

The chain has TRBV7-2 and TRBJ2-1; TRBD1 might be the D (5 bases). The V gene lost 1 base and the J gene lost 7 bases, with 11 bases spanning the gap. The CDR3 has 14 amino acids. Germline V CDR1 and CDR2: SGHTA, FQGNSA. Written as DNA, the CDR3 is TGTGCCAGCAGCTTAGAGGGGCCGGGTAATGAGCAGTTCTTC. This gives the protein CASSLEGPGNEQFF.

This chain connects TRBV27 to TRBJ2-2; D gene unclear. The CDR3 covers 12 residues. CDR1 is MNHEY, CDR2 SMNVEV, per germline (reference sequence). V dropped 4 bases and J dropped 4 bases, with 4 bases sitting between them. This CDR3 is CASSWSTGELFF. Here the CDR3 DNA reads TGTGCCAGCAGTTGGAGCACCGGGGAGCTGTTTTTT.

The chain employs TRBV6-6 and TRBJ2-5; 11 nucleotides agree with TRBD2. The CDR3 loop spans 15 amino acids. Per the germline V gene, CDR1 is MNHNY and CDR2 is SVGAGI (reference sequence). J was trimmed by 2 bases and V by 8 bases; bases with no gene match: 7. CDR3 bases: TGTGCCAGCTTAACTAGCGGGGGCCTGCAAGAGACCCAGTACTTC. Residues: CASLTSGGLQETQYF.

This rearrangement joins TRBV2 to TRBJ1-5; D perhaps matches TRBD1 (6 bases). Germline assignment: CDR1 SNHLY and CDR2 FYNNEI. CDR3 size: 15 residues. V was trimmed by 5 bases and J by 1 base, leaving 12 bases between them. The CDR3 region is CASSFLGQSNQPQHF. CDR3 sequence (DNA): TGTGCCAGCAGTTTCCTCGGACAGAGCAATCAGCCCCAGCATTTT.

The chain links TRBV5-6 to TRBJ1-1, with a possible D match to TRBD1 (6 bases). Germline CDR1 reads SGHDT; CDR2 reads YYEEEE. CDR3 length: 15 amino acids. Deletions cut 4 bases from V and 5 bases from J, with 18 bases between. The CDR3 bases are TGTGCCAGCAGCGATACAGGGAAGGTGGGAACTGAAGCTTTCTTT. This encodes CASSDTGKVGTEAFF.

This rearrangement joins TRBV29-1 to TRBJ1-4; no reliable D call. In germline, CDR1 is SQVTM, CDR2 ANQGSEA. The CDR3 consists of 12 residues. V gave up 1 base and J gave up 6 bases, with 6 bases separating them. The CDR3 reads CSVEVSDEKLFF. For the CDR3, the DNA is TGCAGCGTTGAAGTTTCAGATGAAAAACTGTTTTTT.

The chain has TRBV5-4 and TRBJ2-1; TRBD2 matches 8 bases. Germline V gene data show CDR1 as SGHNT and CDR2 as YYREEE (reference sequence). This CDR3 is 16 amino acids long. V shed 4 bases and J 6 bases; nucleotides not matched to a gene: 12. The CDR3 sequence: CASSGRFGGARNEQFF. DNA for the CDR3: TGTGCCAGCAGCGGGAGATTCGGGGGGGCGCGCAATGAGCAGTTCTTC.

V gene TRBV3-1 (or the pseudogene TRBV3-2) combines with J gene TRBJ2-2; TRBD2 matches at 7 bases. The J segment lost 7 bases and the V segment lost 4 bases, leaving 3 bases of the junction unmatched. Germline CDR1 and CDR2: LGHDT and YNNKEL (reference sequence). This CDR3 region has 13 residues. CDR3 sequence: CASSRLAGGELFF. The CDR3, as DNA: TGTGCCAGCAGCCGACTAGCTGGCGGGGAGCTGTTTTTT.